This T cell receptor (beta chain) was observed in a study of T cells in Graves' hyperthyroidism and ophthalmopathy. Researchers amplified the TCR beta CDR3 regions from RNA transcripts. Primed by the HTBI set, a first-round RT-PCR was run on the TCR CDR3. Each CDR3 protein gets one entry after TCRdb re-called the multiplex PCR reads with MiXCR. This table holds a few hundred thousand distinct CDR3 sequences, less than 25% found once. Germline V gene sequence: CDR1 MNHEY, CDR2 SMNVEV (reference sequence). This CDR3 has 12 amino acids. Trimming shortened V by 8 bases and J by 2 bases, and 7 bases separated the two germline ends.

This chain links TRBV27 with TRBJ1-5; D is ambiguous. The receptor comes from a man younger than 30 with Graves' hyperthyroidism. Sequencing was done on a sample of blood. Here the CDR3 reads CASVQRNQPQHF. In DNA, the CDR3 is TGTGCCAGCGTACAGCGCAATCAGCCCCAGCATTTT.